This T cell receptor (beta chain) was recorded in a study of T cell repertoires in cytomegalovirus infection. Study summary: The public TCR beta signatures pointed to both CMV infection and matching HLA type. Points from the study as a whole: The study found HLA-C-restricted CMV-specific TCR beta clonotypes dominating the ex vivo response. Carriage of CMV together with the relevant HLA was identifiable through cumulative public TCR beta family frequency.

The CDR3 totals 14 residues. Germline loops: CDR1 SGHVT, CDR2 SQSDAQ. Trimming stripped 5 bases from V and 6 bases from J, with 13 bases between. This clonotype occurred a few times. Its antigen is undetermined. TCRdb called the reads again in MiXCR, with one record for every CDR3 protein. Here the sample spans about 190,000 distinct CDR3 sequences, over 25% being singletons. The clonotype originates from a human donor in good health (CMV status not recorded). Some clones in this sample may be carry-over from other donors' samples. The sample consisted of PBMCs. The chain combines TRBV7-4 with TRBJ1-4; no clear D. CDR3 DNA sequence: TGTGCCAGCAGCATTGACCGGAGGGATGAAAAACTGTTTTTT. Translation: CASSIDRRDEKLFF.